What follows are 5 T cell receptor beta chains derived from one specimen sequenced in a study of shared clonotypes between healthy human individuals. The repertoire was sequenced with immunoSEQ multiplex PCR; TCRdb's copy has only in-frame clones and lacks some. This sample has about 2.1 million clones; roughly 91% occur once, and the top ten carry under 2%. It was CD45RO-negative cells, positively selected for CCR7, that made up naive CD8 cells, with terminally differentiated effector memory CD45RA+ cells excluded. Input material: naive CD8+ T cells from PBMCs. The receptors originated from a man between 18 and 35 years old in good health. Some clones in this sample may be carry-over from other donors' samples.

The gene calls are TRBV5-1 and TRBJ1-1; possible D gene TRBD1, 6 bases. The CDR3 spans 15 residues. CDR1 SGHRS and CDR2 YFSETQ come from the germline V gene. The V end was cut by 0 bases, the J end by 1 base, with 10 bases between. The chain's CDR3 is CASSLAQGTNTEAFF. Written as DNA, the CDR3 is TGCGCCAGCAGCTTGGCCCAGGGGACGAACACTGAAGCTTTCTTT.

The rearrangement uses TRBV27 and TRBJ2-3; D is unclear. The germline V and J ends were trimmed by 4 bases and 3 bases, with 8 bases remaining between them. Germline CDR1 and CDR2: MNHEY and SMNVEV (reference sequence). CDR3 length: 13 residues. CDR3 sequence reads: CASSYARTDTQYF. The CDR3 region has the DNA TGTGCCAGCAGTTACGCCCGTACAGATACGCAGTATTTT.

This chain connects TRBV29-1 to TRBJ2-2; no definite D call. Trimming took off 3 bases at V and 1 base at J, with 3 bases between the two ends. Per the germline V gene, CDR1 is SQVTM and CDR2 is ANQGSEA. The CDR3 contains 12 residues. CDR3 sequence (DNA): TGCAGCGTTGACCGGAACACCGGGGAGCTGTTTTTT. This translates into CSVDRNTGELFF.

The CDR3 bases are TGTGCCAGTAGTATAGCTGGAGGGTCGTCTGGCTACACCTTC. The encoded protein is CASSIAGGSSGYTF. The V gene is TRBV19, the J gene TRBJ1-2, with D uncertain. Germline V CDR1 and CDR2: LNHDA, SQIVND (reference sequence). V dropped 1 base and J dropped 7 bases, with 13 bases sitting between them. CDR3 size: 14 residues.

The chain is built from TRBV5-1 and TRBJ2-1; 8 bases map to TRBD1. V was pared by 3 bases and J by 7 bases, with 15 bases of the junction left unmatched. CDR1 is SGHRS and CDR2 is YFSETQ in the germline V gene. The CDR3 has 17 residues. CDR3 sequence: CASSSHTPGQAGNEQFF. The CDR3 bases are TGCGCCAGCAGCTCCCACACCCCGGGACAGGCTGGGAATGAGCAGTTCTTC.